The T cell receptor beta chain under discussion was sequenced for a study of T cells after yellow fever vaccination. Study-level background: It was SMART-Seq v4 Ultra Low Input that prepared the fractions with low cell numbers.

This clonotype was recorded many times. The CDR3 is made up of 13 amino acids. Per the germline V gene, CDR1 is SEHNR and CDR2 is FQNEAQ (reference sequence). Trimming stripped 11 bases from V and 7 bases from J, with 17 bases between. Each CDR3 protein gets one entry after TCRdb re-called the 5' RACE reads with MiXCR. The repertoire has roughly 170,000 distinct CDR3 sequences, roughly 6.2% of them found once; the top ten carry roughly 3%. The chain combines TRBV7-9 with TRBJ1-4; a weak D match, TRBD1 (5 bases). This TCR was sampled from a young man who received the YFV17D yellow fever vaccine. This sample comprised CD4+ T cells sorted from PBMCs, obtained on the day of the first yellow fever vaccination. CDR3 DNA: TGTGCCTCAGCACGGGACGAAGGTGAAAAACTGTTTTTT. Residues: CASARDEGEKLFF.